This is a list of T cell receptor beta chains from one sample in a study of blood T cell repertoires in COVID-19. The protocol was immunoSEQ multiplex PCR, while the TCRdb copy is restricted to in-frame clones and leaves out a portion. The sample yields about 170,000 clones, roughly 93% seen once. The sequencing sample was made of peripheral blood. These receptors were collected from a man aged 18 to 35 with COVID-19, enrolled during active disease. Each CDR3 is given with its conserved first and last residue. D genes are given only for firm matches. Some rows mark clone size as missing; the rest say once, few, many or name a class of expanded clone.

cdr3_aa cdr3_nt clone_size d_call cdr3_length j_call v_call
CASSLAQVRWAGELFF TGTGCCAGCAGCTTGGCCCAGGTTAGGTGGGCCGGGGAGCTGTTTTTT . . 16 TRBJ2-2 TRBV5-6
CASSLRLANTGELFF TGTGCCAGCAGCTTGCGTCTAGCTAACACCGGGGAGCTGTTTTTT . . 15 TRBJ2-2 TRBV7-2
CASSMTVLSYEQYF TGTGCCAGCAGCATGACAGTTCTCTCCTACGAGCAGTACTTC . . 14 TRBJ2-7 TRBV5-4
CASSPIQGGTEKLLF TGTGCCAGCAGTCCAATACAGGGGGGGACCGAAAAACTGCTTTTT few TRBD1 15 TRBJ1-4 TRBV28
CASSRDTYNEQFF TGTGCCAGCAGCCGGGACACCTACAATGAGCAGTTCTTC . . 13 TRBJ2-1 TRBV5-6
CASSVGGGGWGDTQYF TGTGCCAGCAGCGTAGGAGGAGGCGGGTGGGGAGATACGCAGTATTTT . . 16 TRBJ2-3 TRBV9
CASSHQGSQPQHF TGTGCCAGCAGCCATCAGGGGAGTCAGCCCCAGCATTTT . . 13 TRBJ1-5 TRBV3-1/TRBV3-2
CASSQESSGTKSGEQFF TGCGCCAGCAGCCAAGAGAGTAGCGGGACTAAAAGTGGTGAGCAGTTCTTC . TRBD2 17 TRBJ2-1 TRBV4-3
CASSIRDRPYGYTF TGTGCCAGTAGTATCCGGGACAGACCCTATGGCTACACCTTC . TRBD1 14 TRBJ1-2 TRBV19
CASSQVLRAHGTKFF TGTGCCAGCAGCCAAGTTCTGCGGGCTCACGGTACTAAGTTCTTC . . 15 TRBJ2-1 TRBV4-2
CASSLAGSSYNSPLHF TGTGCCAGCAGCTTAGCGGGTTCCTCCTATAATTCACCCCTCCACTTT . . 16 TRBJ1-6 TRBV13
CATSDALAGGPSEQFF TGTGCCACCAGTGATGCACTAGCGGGAGGGCCTAGTGAGCAGTTCTTC . TRBD2 16 TRBJ2-1 TRBV24-1
CASSIGGGAWDEQFF TGTGCCAGTAGTATAGGAGGGGGCGCATGGGATGAGCAGTTCTTC . TRBD1 15 TRBJ2-1 TRBV19
CASRVIGQETQYF TGTGCCAGCAGGGTTATCGGCCAAGAGACCCAGTACTTC . . 13 TRBJ2-5 TRBV5-5
CASSYGGSTYEQYF TGTGCCAGCAGTTACGGGGGCAGCACCTACGAGCAGTACTTC . . 14 TRBJ2-7 TRBV6-5
CATSRDPSGGSRAF TGTGCCACCAGCAGAGATCCCAGCGGGGGATCACGAGCCTTC once . 14 TRBJ1-2 TRBV15
CASSSPLSGRARNQPQHF TGTGCCAGCAGTTCCCCCCTGTCGGGCAGGGCCCGGAATCAGCCCCAGCATTTT . . 18 TRBJ1-5 TRBV28
CASSPMGGAEAFF TGTGCCAGCAGCCCCATGGGGGGGGCTGAAGCTTTCTTT . . 13 TRBJ1-1 TRBV5-6
CATSRAGLTADTQYF TGTGCCACCAGCAGAGCTGGACTCACGGCAGATACGCAGTATTTT . . 15 TRBJ2-3 TRBV15
CASSFSSGPDYTF TGTGCCAGCAGTTTCTCCAGCGGGCCAGACTACACCTTC . . 13 TRBJ1-2 TRBV12-3/TRBV12-4
CASSETYRNTGELFF TGTGCCAGCAGTGAAACCTACAGAAACACCGGGGAGCTGTTTTTT . . 15 TRBJ2-2 TRBV27
CASRAGGGNEQYF TGTGCCAGCAGGGCGGGAGGGGGGAACGAGCAGTACTTC . TRBD2 13 TRBJ2-7 TRBV13
CASSIVSSRFNEQFF TGTGCCAGTAGTATTGTCTCTAGCCGATTCAATGAGCAGTTCTTC . . 15 TRBJ2-1 TRBV19
CASSQTWNSPLHF TGTGCCAGCAGCCAGACATGGAATTCACCCCTCCACTTT . . 13 TRBJ1-6 TRBV27
CASSLGRNPLAFF TGTGCCAGCAGCTTAGGGAGAAACCCCTTAGCTTTCTTT . . 13 TRBJ1-1 TRBV13
CASSLTGWGQETQYF TGTGCCAGCAGCTTGACAGGGTGGGGCCAAGAGACCCAGTACTTC . TRBD1 15 TRBJ2-5 TRBV7-2
CASSLTSGTDTQYF TGCGCCAGCAGCTTAACTAGCGGAACAGATACGCAGTATTTT few TRBD2 14 TRBJ2-3 TRBV5-1
CASSQVPGTEAFF TGTGCCAGCAGCCAAGTGCCAGGCACTGAAGCTTTCTTT . . 13 TRBJ1-1 TRBV3-1/TRBV3-2
CASSQDRLAGSYEQYF TGCGCCAGCAGCCAAGATCGCCTAGCGGGCTCCTACGAGCAGTACTTC . TRBD2 16 TRBJ2-7 TRBV4-3
CASSLTRGTEAFF TGTGCCAGCAGCTTAACCCGAGGCACTGAAGCTTTCTTT . . 13 TRBJ1-1 TRBV7-9
CASSQVGGRAPYNEQFF TGTGCCAGCAGCCAAGTGGGCGGGAGGGCCCCTTACAATGAGCAGTTCTTC . TRBD2 17 TRBJ2-1 TRBV3-1/TRBV3-2
CASSSNTGVTYEQYF TGTGCCAGCAGCTCAAACACAGGGGTTACCTACGAGCAGTACTTC . TRBD1 15 TRBJ2-7 TRBV7-8
CATQGARTGELFF TGTGCAACCCAGGGGGCGCGGACCGGGGAGCTGTTTTTT . TRBD1 13 TRBJ2-2 TRBV12-5
CASSEDIAGGTDTQYF TGTGCCAGCAGTGAGGATATAGCGGGGGGCACAGATACGCAGTATTTT . TRBD2 16 TRBJ2-3 TRBV6-4
CASSLGGGDSYEQYF TGTGCCAGCAGCTTAGGTGGAGGCGACTCCTACGAGCAGTACTTC . . 15 TRBJ2-7 TRBV7-3
CASSLLSRDNEQYF TGTGCCAGCAGTTTGCTCTCCAGGGATAACGAGCAGTACTTC . . 14 TRBJ2-7 TRBV28